One and the same sample provided the 11 T cell receptor beta chains below, sequenced in a study of T-cell reconstitution after alpha-beta-depleted transplantation in children. Unique molecular identifiers were incorporated when the TCRbeta library was constructed. One entry per CDR3 protein results from TCRdb running MiXCR on the PCR reads. The table records 200,000 or so distinct CDR3 sequences, 5% to 6.5% of them present only once. The sample consisted of PBMCs, taken before TCRalphabeta/CD19-depleted stem cell transplant. These receptors were taken from a girl under three years old with combined immunodeficiency, due to receive a stem cell transplant.

This clonotype appeared many times. The chain links TRBV12-3 or TRBV12-4 to TRBJ2-1; D gene ambiguous. The CDR3 contains 13 residues. V was shortened by 5 bases and J by 6 bases, with 11 bases between the two germline ends. The CDR3 DNA sequence: TGTGCCAGCAGTCATGCTGGGGTCAATGAGCAGTTCTTC. Protein sequence: CASSHAGVNEQFF.

There are many counts of this clonotype. The chain is built from TRBV29-1 and TRBJ2-7, with 9 nucleotides matching TRBD1. J lost 6 bases, V lost 1 base, and 1 base had no gene match. Germline V gene data show CDR1 as SQVTM and CDR2 as ANQGSEA. This CDR3 spans 12 amino acids. The CDR3 sequence: CSVEGGQGEQYF. CDR3 bases: TGCAGCGTTGAAGGGGGACAGGGCGAGCAGTACTTC.

This clonotype was detected many times. V usage is TRBV20-1 and J usage is TRBJ2-7, with 11 bases aligning to TRBD2. Germline values: CDR1 DFQATT, CDR2 SNEGSKA (reference sequence). Germline trimming cut 5 bases from V and 2 bases from J; bases unmatched to any gene: 11. The CDR3 totals 16 residues. The CDR3 reads CSAAPLTSGETYEQYF. The CDR3 DNA sequence: TGCAGTGCTGCCCCCCTGACTAGCGGGGAAACCTACGAGCAGTACTTC.

This clonotype was recorded at least ten times. The chain uses TRBV29-1 and TRBJ1-5, with unresolved D. Germline V lookup: CDR1 SQVTM, CDR2 ANQGSEA. The CDR3 contains 14 residues. The germline V and J ends were trimmed by 4 bases and 4 bases, with 14 bases remaining between them. This chain's CDR3 is CSVVSAETNQPQHF. CDR3 nucleotides: TGCAGCGTTGTTTCTGCGGAGACTAATCAGCCCCAGCATTTT.

This chain uses TRBV18 with TRBJ2-1; 8 bases align to TRBD1. This CDR3 has 18 residues. Trimming took 5 bases from V and 4 from J; bases not matched to a gene: 16. Germline-derived CDR1 and CDR2 are KGHSH and LQKENI. CDR3: CASSVSAVRDRRYNEQFF. The CDR3 DNA reads as TGTGCCAGCTCAGTCTCCGCAGTCCGGGACAGGAGGTACAATGAGCAGTTCTTC.

This clonotype was counted at least ten times. The chain has TRBV25-1 and TRBJ2-3; TRBD2 matches at 7 bases. This CDR3 region has 14 residues. The germline gives CDR1 MGHDK, CDR2 SYGVNS. J was trimmed by 3 bases and V by 5 bases; bases with no gene match: 5. CDR3 DNA sequence: TGTGCCAGCAGTTTCACTAGCGAAACAGATACGCAGTATTTT. Its protein product is CASSFTSETDTQYF.

This clonotype was recorded at least ten times. The gene calls are TRBV5-1 and TRBJ2-1, with no clear D. The CDR3 has 13 amino acids. V dropped 0 bases and J dropped 8 bases, with 9 bases sitting between them. The germline gives CDR1 SGHRS, CDR2 YFSETQ. CDR3 amino acids: CASSLAGWDEQFF. The CDR3 coding sequence is TGCGCCAGCAGCTTGGCTGGGTGGGATGAGCAGTTCTTC.

At least ten counts were recorded for this clonotype. This rearrangement joins TRBV29-1 to TRBJ2-7, with TRBD2 matching over 9 bases. The V gene's germline CDR1 is SQVTM and CDR2 ANQGSEA. The trim removed 4 bases at V and 5 bases at J, leaving 3 bases unmatched. The CDR3 contains 12 residues. CDR3 protein: CSVAGTSNEQYF. DNA for the CDR3: TGCAGCGTTGCCGGGACTAGCAACGAGCAGTACTTC.

This clonotype occurred many times. The chain recombines TRBV11-2 with TRBJ1-3, with TRBD1 identical over 8 bases. CDR1 is SGHAT, CDR2 FQNNGV, per germline. V lost 7 bases to trimming and J lost 4 bases; unmatched junction nucleotides: 6. The CDR3 contains 14 residues. DNA for the CDR3: TGTGCCAGCACCCCGACAGGGGTAGGAAACACCATATATTTT. Encoded protein: CASTPTGVGNTIYF.

This clonotype has only a few counts. The V and J genes are TRBV20-1 and TRBJ2-1; 8 nucleotides match TRBD1. The CDR3 has 16 amino acids. Germline V gives CDR1 DFQATT, CDR2 SNEGSKA (reference sequence). V lost 0 bases and J lost 1; bases outside the gene matches: 5. The CDR3 loop is CSAREMTGASYNEQFF. CDR3 in DNA: TGCAGTGCTAGAGAGATGACAGGGGCTTCCTACAATGAGCAGTTCTTC.

Turning to this clonotype: Possible read error: a much larger clone is one base away. No conserved phenylalanine or tryptophan ends this CDR3, so it is likely a read error. This chain links TRBV4-3 with TRBJ1-4, with D perhaps TRBD1 (5 bases). Germline CDR1 is LGHNA and CDR2 is YSLEER. The ends were cut back, 5 bases at V and 4 bases at J, with 14 bases in the middle. This CDR3 spans 15 amino acids. CDR3 protein: CASSASGTLNEKLFC. CDR3 bases: TGCGCCAGCAGCGCTTCCGGGACCCTTAATGAAAAACTGTTTTGT.